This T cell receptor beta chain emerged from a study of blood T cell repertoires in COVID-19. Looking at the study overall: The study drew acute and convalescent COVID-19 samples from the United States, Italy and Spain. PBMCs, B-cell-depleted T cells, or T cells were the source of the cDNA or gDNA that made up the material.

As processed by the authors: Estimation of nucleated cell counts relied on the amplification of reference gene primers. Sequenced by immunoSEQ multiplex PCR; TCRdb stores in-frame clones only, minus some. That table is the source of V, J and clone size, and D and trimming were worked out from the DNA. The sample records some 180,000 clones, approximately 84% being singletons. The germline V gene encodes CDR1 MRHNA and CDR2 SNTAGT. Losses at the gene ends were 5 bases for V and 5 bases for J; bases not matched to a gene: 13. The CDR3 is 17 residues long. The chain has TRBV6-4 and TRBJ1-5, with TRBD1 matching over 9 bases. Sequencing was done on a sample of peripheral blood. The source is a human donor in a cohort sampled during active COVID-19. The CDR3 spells CASSRGPRDREDQPQHF. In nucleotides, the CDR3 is TGTGCCAGCAGTAGGGGCCCCAGGGACAGGGAAGATCAGCCCCAGCATTTT.